The source of this T cell receptor beta chain is a study of post-analysis software for immune sequencing data. Findings of the study overall: Among multiple sclerosis patients, normalized Chao1 diversity was significantly below that of controls. In patients, about five TRBV segments were more frequent than in controls, with TRBV5-6, TRBV5-1 and TRBV20-1 among them. Strong same-batch co-clustering of samples appeared with F measure clustering.

V was pared by 1 base and J by 11 bases, with 20 bases between. Germline assignment: CDR1 MNHEY and CDR2 SMNVEV (reference sequence). The CDR3 extends over 15 amino acids. On this clonotype itself: The antigen is not known. This may be a read error, as it is one base from a much larger clone.

Included in the TCR beta cDNA libraries were unique molecular identifiers. Starting from around 1 to 10 million T cells, the study yielded 500,000 or so cDNA molecules. TCRdb reprocessed the PCR reads via MiXCR and lists one record per CDR3 protein. The sample records some 240,000 distinct CDR3 sequences, around 34% being singletons. This chain uses TRBV27 with TRBJ2-5; tentatively, D is TRBD1 (6 bases). The clonotype originates from a girl under 18 with multiple sclerosis. The sample taken for sequencing was blood. The CDR3 spells CASSLYRDKRNEQYF. DNA for the CDR3: TGTGCCAGCAGTTTATACCGGGACAAAAGGAATGAGCAGTACTTC.